This TCR beta chain was sequenced during a study of blood T cell repertoires in COVID-19. Method: immunoSEQ multiplex PCR; TCRdb's copy keeps in-frame clones and lacks some. The sample includes about 50,000 clones, over 90% of them seen just once. Per the germline V gene, CDR1 is SGHTA and CDR2 is FQGNSA. The CDR3 runs to 15 residues. V was pared by 6 bases and J by 7 bases, with 12 bases of the junction left unmatched. What was sequenced was peripheral blood. The rearrangement uses TRBV7-2 and TRBJ2-1; 7 bases map to TRBD1. The TCR comes from a human donor in a cohort sampled during active COVID-19. The CDR3 region is CASSRQGSLGNEQFF. CDR3 nucleotide sequence: TGTGCCAGCAGTAGACAGGGATCCCTTGGGAATGAGCAGTTCTTC.